This TCR beta chain was sequenced during a study of cytomegalovirus exposure and HLA in healthy donors (dated by TCRdb to the late 2010s). With regard to the full study: An earlier analysis of several hundred of the donors reported approximately 300 Gb of sequence data and roughly 110 million unique TCR beta sequences from 150 million to 200 million T cells. On average, 235,054 unique TCR beta nucleotide sequences were sequenced per donor among a few hundred genotyped donors of the cohort, with around 19% of those sequences being non-productive. Typing coverage differed by locus: A, B, C, DRB1 and DQB1 were typed in roughly 629-630 donors, DQA1 in about 510, DPA1 in some 600, and DPB1 in around 440. Rather than drawing on any new phenotypic data, the later analysis identified candidate immune exposures from TCR beta sequences and the way those sequences occurred across donors. An early release covering roughly 600 HLA-typed donors comprised 250 to 350 gigabases of sequencing data and some 79 million unique TCR sequences. Both class I and class II loci were covered by HLA typing, at four-digit resolution. Besides the first cohort of around 700 subjects, a separate validation cohort made up of 120 or so different subjects was used. Among the roughly 400 genotyped donors, approximately 82% belonged to the genetic ancestry cluster associated with self-reported Caucasian donors. The aim of the study was to test whether cataloging public T cell receptors could identify signatures of past pathogen exposure. Donor age, sex, ethnicity and CMV serostatus were compiled alongside the repertoire data. To study patterns of TCR occurrence, a later analysis re-analyzed previously published TCR beta repertoires from hundreds of donors and added high-resolution HLA genotyping. Genome-wide SNP genotypes for about 60% of the 666 donors were used in a later genetic analysis, which treated that subset as a discovery cohort. The study profiled the T cell repertoires of more than 500 subjects by immunosequencing and related them to cytomegalovirus serostatus. In an earlier analysis of a few hundred of the donors, high-throughput TCR beta sequencing was used to judge whether each TCR beta V gene segment behaved as functional or pseudogenic. Several DR-DQ haplotypes were handled as single units for association and clustering because linkage in the cohort was strong. To predict cytomegalovirus infection status, the study brought together high-throughput TCR immunosequencing, statistical association of individual TCRs with disease status, and machine learning. All discovery cohort repertoires had been generated using a single sequencing platform. Study-wide conclusions, independent of this receptor: Some IMGT-functional V segments, including TRBV6-2 and TRBV6-3, could not be distinguished by the 87-base-pair reads and were therefore excluded. When HLA alleles, especially DR and DQ, strongly co-occurred, TCR associations were difficult to assign to individual alleles. Presence/absence analyses assumed roughly uniform sequencing depth across donors, an assumption that may not hold. This cohort had only TCR beta chains sequenced, and the lack of alpha or paired-chain data limited which features could be detected. A cluster of highly shared sequence variants was judged likely to be a technical artifact of the sequencing pipeline. A later analysis found that HLA-associated TCR beta chains were more clonally expanded and had lower generation probabilities than equally common non-associated chains. Several of the top co-occurrence clusters appeared to be linked to parvovirus B19, influenza, CMV and Epstein-Barr virus, according to a later analysis. HLA typing was unavailable for some donors at each locus, so association tests used only the typed subset. Compared with the approximately 700-donor mean, donors in an Asian-associated ancestry cluster had fewer N-insertions in productive TCRs, according to a later genetic analysis. Because counts were too low, about 17 rarely observed V segments, including chromosome 9 orphons, were excluded from the earlier analysis of some 590 of the donors. Broadly in line with IMGT annotations, most TCR beta V segments showed up in productive rearrangements about 90% or about 30% of the time in an earlier analysis of under 700 of the donors. For the cohort, immune exposure information was limited to CMV serostatus. A further reported finding was that TCR beta sequences accurately predicted the HLA-A and HLA-B alleles for most subjects in the first cohort. A few of the identified cytomegalovirus-associated TCR beta chains were confirmed in vitro to be specific for cytomegalovirus antigens. Across donors, most TCR sequences were observed very rarely, whereas some public TCRs were present in many individuals. In a later genetic analysis, a missense DCLRE1C variant was associated with V-gene and J-gene trimming of TCR beta chains, and the association was replicated in an independent cohort. The classifier was reported to diagnose cytomegalovirus status with high specificity and sensitivity in both the original and validation cohorts. Linkage disequilibrium might explain the correlated functional status among segregating V segments, but an unknown experimental factor could not be excluded. A later analysis associated some 17,000 TCR beta sequences with specific HLA alleles at a false discovery rate of 0.05. It was suggested by the authors that the approach could potentially be generalized to other disease states and immunological phenotypes. Most CMV-associated TCR beta chains appeared to be HLA-restricted in a later analysis, and the HLA associations seemed to be driven largely by CMV exposure. In a later analysis, the rate of TCR association differed among HLA loci, with DRB1 alleles having the most associated TCRs and HLA-C alleles having the fewest. The study listed 150 to 200 TCR beta chains as associated with cytomegalovirus.

V loses 2 bases of germline sequence and J loses 2 bases, and the interval between the two ends is 6 bases. CDR1 KGHSH and CDR2 LQKENI are derived from the germline V gene. From cysteine to phenylalanine, the CDR3 is 13 amino acids long. Only CDR3 DNA remains: 39 bases, in frame from the first base. The library was built by means of the immunoSEQ multiplex PCR assay. A mixture of 60 forward primers for TCR Vbeta segments and 13 reverse primers for TCR Jbeta segments was used in the multiplex PCR. Amplification of the CDR3 region of rearranged TCR beta genes was performed with a multiplex PCR assay on genomic DNA. The Illumina HiSeq System was used to sequence the amplified TCR beta libraries as 87-base-pair reads. The original pipeline was this. Across the roughly 600 repertoires, a later analysis counted around 80 million unique TCR beta chains, roughly 11 million of which were shared by at least two donors. A nearest-neighbor algorithm error-corrected the raw reads and collapsed the reads into unique sequences, merging closely related sequences to remove PCR and sequencing errors. To assign V, D and J gene segments, CDR3 sequences were aligned to IMGT reference sequences. Each retained sequence needed at least a six-nucleotide match to both a V gene segment and a J gene segment. Rearrangements were classified as productive when the CDR3 lacked stop codons and remained in frame with V and J, and all other rearrangements were classified as non-productive. Following IMGT convention, CDR3 was defined as the stretch from the second conserved V-encoded cysteine up to the conserved J-encoded phenylalanine. In an earlier analysis of roughly 580 of the donors, sequences lacking an unambiguous match to a single V gene segment were excluded. An earlier analysis of fewer than 650 of the donors classified V segments as functional when productive rearrangements were above 56.7% and as segregating when the standard deviation between donors was above 5%. A statistical classification framework was built to diagnose cytomegalovirus status from the catalog of TCR beta chain sequences. In a later analysis, TCR nucleotide sequences were compared against IMGT/GENE-DB human TR gene sequences so that V and J genes could be assigned. In a later analysis, CDR3 sequences and most-parsimonious VDJ recombination scenarios were assigned using the TCRdist pipeline. In a later analysis, every TCR beta chain was defined by the combination of its CDR3 amino acid sequence and its V-gene family, and reads without a unique V-gene family were dropped. A later analysis removed roughly 590 highly shared, low-generation-probability nucleotide sequences to deal with suspected cross-contamination and a sequencing artifact. In a later analysis, a clonal expansion index was calculated for each public chain from normalized within-repertoire ranks of inferred template counts. In a later analysis, generation probabilities were computed with a VDJ recombination model fitted to out-of-frame rearrangements, and the resulting probabilities were checked against IGoR. In a later analysis, hypergeometric tests were used to score TCR-TCR, TCR-HLA and TCR-CMV co-occurrence, with a repertoire-size bias correction applied to TCR pairs. To estimate false discovery rates, a later analysis permuted the HLA or CMV assignments 20 times. A later analysis grouped co-occurring TCRs with DBSCAN, adding TCRdist sequence similarity when clustering within HLA-allele-positive subsets. Co-occurrence clustering excluded repertoires with fewer than 30,000 or more than 120,000 public chains, plus five with anomalous nucleotide sharing. In its TCRdb copy, this immuneACCESS table keeps in-frame sequences only and misses some clones. Where compared with another copy, unresolved V genes explain less than half of these, and the others have no known cause. The D gene and trimming were derived from the DNA, and the V and J assignments and clone size from that table. The sample table records around 150,000 clones; roughly 79% of these occur just once. The ten largest clonotypes hold under 0.8% of the sample.

The cohort comprised several hundred healthy bone marrow donors. At the time of sampling, every cohort member was nominally healthy, though immune exposures that went unrecorded were likely present. The donor was CMV seronegative and was included in the group of about 400 seronegative cohort members. A peripheral blood sample was collected from each donor, and TCR beta sequencing was performed on peripheral blood mononuclear cells. The Qiagen DNeasy Blood Extraction Kit was used to extract genomic DNA from the blood cell samples. This clone was seen once. Its antigen is unknown. Per-base quality was not reported, and no clone a single base away is much larger than it. Distinct nucleotide sequences in the sample also encode this CDR3.

The receptor was isolated from a male donor in good health and CMV-seronegative. The material sequenced was PBMCs. The rearranged chain carries TRBV18 and TRBJ2-5, and possibly TRBD1, on 5 matching bases. At the DNA level, the sequence is TGTGCCAGCTCACCAGACAGACAAGAGACCCAGTACTTC. Its amino acids are CASSPDRQETQYF.